This entry describes one TCR beta chain. Its antigen is still unknown. The source of the sample is a study of brain T cells in children with intractable seizures. Here immunoSEQ multiplex PCR was the method, and the copy in TCRdb shows in-frame clones only, minus some. The data show about 80,000 clones, under 95% seen once. Overall study findings and caveats: Pre- and post-surgery blood differed in depth, so pre-surgery absences may be undersampling. Viral specificity was inferred only from CDR3 similarity; HCMV serostatus was unknown.

V lost 4 bases, J lost 6 bases, and 7 bases stayed unmatched. Germline assignment: CDR1 SGDLS and CDR2 YYNGEE. CDR3 length equals 15 residues. Only cases whose brain tissue showed the highest T cell transcript signatures were sequenced. J is TRBJ2-3 and V is TRBV9; TRBD1 aligns across 11 bases. This clonotype originated in a girl under 10 years old with Rasmussen encephalitis and intractable seizures. The sample in question was peripheral blood, obtained at surgery. The CDR3 bases are TGTGCCAGCAGCCTAGGACAGGGGGCCGGGGATACGCAGTATTTT. This translates into CASSLGQGAGDTQYF.